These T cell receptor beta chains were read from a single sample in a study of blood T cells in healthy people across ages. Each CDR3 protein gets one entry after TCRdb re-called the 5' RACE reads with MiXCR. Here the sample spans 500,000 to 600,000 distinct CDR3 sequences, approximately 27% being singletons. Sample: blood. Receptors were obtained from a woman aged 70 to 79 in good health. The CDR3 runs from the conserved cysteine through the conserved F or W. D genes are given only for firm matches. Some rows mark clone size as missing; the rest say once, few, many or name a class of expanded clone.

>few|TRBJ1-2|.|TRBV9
CASSVGGGAAGYTF
TGTGCCAGCAGCGTAGGTGGGGGAGCGGCCGGCTACACCTTC
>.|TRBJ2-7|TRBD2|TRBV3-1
CASSLRAGDEQYF
TGTGCCAGCAGCCTCAGAGCGGGGGACGAGCAGTACTTC
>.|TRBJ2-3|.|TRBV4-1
CASSQGRETDTQYF
TGCGCCAGCAGCCAAGGGCGGGAAACAGATACGCAGTATTTT
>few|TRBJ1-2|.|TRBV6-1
CASSETLRARTNYGYAF
TGTGCCAGCAGTGAAACCCTACGTGCACGAACTAACTATGGCTACGCCTTC
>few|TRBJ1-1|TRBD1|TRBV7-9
CASSSYGRGQLNTEAFF
TGTGCTAGCAGCTCATACGGTAGGGGACAGTTGAACACTGAAGCTTTCTTT
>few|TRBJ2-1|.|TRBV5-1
CASSSFRGSSYNEQFF
TGCGCCAGCAGCTCCTTCCGGGGGTCCTCCTACAATGAGCAGTTCTTC
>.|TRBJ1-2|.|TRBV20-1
CSARSPAGYGYTF
TGCAGTGCTAGATCCCCGGCGGGTTATGGCTACACCTTC
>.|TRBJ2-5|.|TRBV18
CASSLTRVAETQYF
TGTGCCAGCTCACTGACAAGGGTAGCAGAGACCCAGTACTTC
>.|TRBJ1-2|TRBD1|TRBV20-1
CSATSGTGGYYGYTF
TGCAGTGCTACCTCCGGGACAGGGGGCTACTATGGCTACACCTTC
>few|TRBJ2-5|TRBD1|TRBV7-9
CASSSRQGIPETQYF
TGTGCCAGCAGCTCGCGACAGGGAATCCCGGAGACCCAGTACTTC
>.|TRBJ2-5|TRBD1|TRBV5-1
CASSKGQTIQETQYF
TGCGCCAGCAGCAAGGGACAGACGATCCAAGAGACCCAGTACTTC
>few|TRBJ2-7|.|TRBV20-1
CSAPAAGLYEQYF
TGCAGTGCTCCCGCGGCAGGCTTATACGAGCAGTACTTC
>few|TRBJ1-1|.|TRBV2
CASRVDRKNTEAFF
TGTGCCAGCAGGGTAGACAGAAAGAACACTGAAGCTTTCTTT
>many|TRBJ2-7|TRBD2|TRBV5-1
CASSVSSGDGYEQYF
TGCGCCAGCAGCGTCTCTAGCGGGGATGGCTACGAGCAGTACTTC
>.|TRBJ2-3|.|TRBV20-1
CSARPGEAGDTQYF
TGCAGTGCTAGACCTGGGGAAGCGGGAGATACGCAGTATTTT